This is a list of T cell receptor beta chains from one sample in a study of blood T cell repertoires in COVID-19. The protocol was immunoSEQ multiplex PCR, while the TCRdb copy is restricted to in-frame clones and leaves out a portion. The sample contains roughly 250,000 clones, around 89% of which appear only once. The material sequenced was peripheral blood. The receptors were sampled from a man aged 25-45 years with acute or convalescent COVID-19. Each CDR3 is given with its conserved first and last residue. The order of the fields is D gene, clone size, V gene, J gene, CDR3 DNA, CDR3 protein. A D gene is named only where the DNA matches it firmly. The size entry is marked missing in some rows and otherwise reads once, few, many or a size class.

TRBD1,once,TRBV19,TRBJ1-2,TGTGCCAGTAGTGAGACAGGGTTGAGGAGCTATGGCTACACCTTC,CASSETGLRSYGYTF
TRBD1,NA,TRBV11-2,TRBJ2-2,TGTGCCAGCAGCCCCATTAGGGGGCAGGCCGGGGAGCTGTTTTTT,CASSPIRGQAGELFF
NA,NA,TRBV25-1,TRBJ2-7,TGTGCCAGCAGTAAGGGCAGAGGGGACTCTTACGAGCAGTACTTC,CASSKGRGDSYEQYF
NA,NA,TRBV19,TRBJ2-5,TGTGCCAGTAGTATAGGGGGCGGCAAGGAAGAGACCCAGTACTTC,CASSIGGGKEETQYF
NA,NA,TRBV28,TRBJ1-2,TGTGCCAGCAGTTTGTATTATGTCCAGGGGCGAAGTGGCTACACCTTC,CASSLYYVQGRSGYTF
TRBD1,NA,TRBV5-1,TRBJ1-1,TGCGCCAGCAGCTTGGACGACAGGGGGAACACTGAAGCTTTCTTT,CASSLDDRGNTEAFF
NA,NA,TRBV4-1,TRBJ1-1,TGCGCCAGCAGCCAAGATGGAAAAAGACAGAGGATAACTGAAGCTTTCTTT,CASSQDGKRQRITEAFF
NA,NA,TRBV6-5,TRBJ2-6,TGTGCCACCGCCAAGACAGCTGGGGCCAACGTCCTGACTTTC,CATAKTAGANVLTF
NA,NA,TRBV6-1,TRBJ1-2,TGTGCCAGCAGTGAACTGGCGGGGGTCTATGGCTACACCTTC,CASSELAGVYGYTF
NA,NA,TRBV3-1/TRBV3-2,TRBJ1-5,TGTGCCAGCAGCCGCGGACAGTTGAATCAGCCCCAGCATTTT,CASSRGQLNQPQHF
NA,NA,TRBV18,TRBJ2-1,TGTGCCAGCTCATCCGGGTCCAGCCTTTGGAGTGAGCAGTTCTTC,CASSSGSSLWSEQFF
TRBD1,few,TRBV7-2,TRBJ1-3,TGTGCCAGCAGCTTAGGTCAGGGGGCGGGAAACACCATATATTTT,CASSLGQGAGNTIYF
TRBD2,NA,TRBV9,TRBJ2-1,TGTGCCAGCAGCGTAGCGGCTAGCGGACGTTACAATGAGCAGTTCTTC,CASSVAASGRYNEQFF
NA,NA,TRBV27,TRBJ1-2,TGTGCCAGCGGATCCCAGGGAGGGGGCTACACCTTC,CASGSQGGGYTF
TRBD2,NA,TRBV28,TRBJ2-1,TGTGCCAGCAATGTTTGGCGGGGGGGCTCCTACAATGAGCAGTTCTTC,CASNVWRGGSYNEQFF
NA,NA,TRBV5-1,TRBJ2-1,TGCGCCAGCAGCTCCCGGGGAGGGGGGGCTCGCAATGAGCAGTTCTTC,CASSSRGGGARNEQFF
NA,NA,TRBV6-1,TRBJ1-2,TGTGCCAGCAGTGAAGATCTTGGGGGGGCCAAGAACTATGGCTACACCTTC,CASSEDLGGAKNYGYTF
NA,NA,TRBV7-9,TRBJ1-2,TGTGCCAGCAGCTTTGAAGGAGCTCAATACTATGGCTACACCTTC,CASSFEGAQYYGYTF
TRBD1,NA,TRBV25-1,TRBJ1-1,TGTGCCAGCAGTGACCCGACAGGGGGCGACACTGAAGCTTTCTTT,CASSDPTGGDTEAFF
NA,NA,TRBV13,TRBJ1-6,TGTGCCAGCAGCTTAGCGGGCTCCTATAATTCACCCCTCCACTTT,CASSLAGSYNSPLHF
NA,NA,TRBV19,TRBJ1-2,TGTGCCAGTAGTATATCTGCAGGGCCCTATGGCTACACCTTC,CASSISAGPYGYTF
NA,NA,TRBV24-1,TRBJ2-1,TGTGCCACCAGTGGATGGTCCTTACAAGATGAGCAGTTCTTC,CATSGWSLQDEQFF
NA,NA,TRBV12-3/TRBV12-4,TRBJ1-4,TGTGCCAGCAGTCCACTTTGGTCTGAAAAACTGTTTTTT,CASSPLWSEKLFF
TRBD1,NA,TRBV5-1,TRBJ2-7,TGCGCCAGCAGCTCCCGTACCGGGACAGCTTCCTACGAGCAGTACTTC,CASSSRTGTASYEQYF
NA,NA,TRBV11-2,TRBJ1-1,TGTGCCAGCAGCCGAGTACAGGAGAACACTGAAGCTTTCTTT,CASSRVQENTEAFF
NA,NA,TRBV5-1,TRBJ1-2,TGCGCCAGCAGCGTCGACGGAGACTATGGCTACACCTTC,CASSVDGDYGYTF